This T cell receptor (beta chain) was retrieved from a study of naive and memory T cell subsets. This clonotype was seen more than once but under ten times. CDR3 length equals 14 residues. V trimming: 4 bases; J trimming: 1 base; junction bases outside the gene matches: 3. Germline CDR1 and CDR2: GTSNPN and SVGIG (reference sequence). The beta constant-region primer was an equimolar mix of two oligonucleotides covering TRBC1 and TRBC2. Four rounds of PCR amplified the ligated cDNA using nested alpha and beta constant-region primers plus SP2. TCRdb fed the UMI-ligation and nested PCR reads into MiXCR, producing one record per CDR3 protein. The sample holds tens of thousands of distinct CDR3 sequences, about 10% seen once.

This TCR came from a human donor in good health. V gene TRBV30 combines with J gene TRBJ2-3; 9 nucleotides match TRBD2. The sequenced sample was naive CD8+ T cells from blood. This chain's CDR3 is CAWMRTSGTDTQYF. DNA of the CDR3: TGTGCCTGGATGCGGACTAGCGGCACAGATACGCAGTATTTT.